This T cell receptor (beta chain) was found in a study of cytomegalovirus exposure and HLA in healthy donors. Notes on the study in general: Equally common other TCR beta chains were less clonally expanded than HLA-associated ones, a later analysis found. A few of the chains that were CMV-associated were confirmed in vitro to be specific for CMV antigens. Data from an earlier analysis indicated that most TCR beta V segments were productive either about 90% or about 30% of the time. Investigators reported 150 to 200 TCR beta chains as tied to cytomegalovirus.

Trimming took 6 bases from V and 1 from J; bases not matched to a gene: 20. The germline CDR1 and CDR2 sequences are MNHEY and SMNVEV (reference sequence). CDR3 length: 19 residues. Researchers ran the PCR with 60 Vbeta and 13 Jbeta primers. Repertoires were generated with immunoSEQ multiplex PCR, while TCRdb's copy carries only in-frame clones and drops some. The sample includes about 59,000 clones, approximately 80% of them seen just once. Regarding this clone: What it recognizes is unknown.

This TCR derives from a human donor in good health. The chain carries TRBV27 and TRBJ1-1; 7 nucleotides agree with TRBD1. The material sequenced was PBMCs. The CDR3: CASRTLPPGQLVRNTEAFF. CDR3 nucleotide sequence: TGTGCCAGCAGAACACTCCCCCCGGGACAGTTAGTTAGGAACACTGAAGCTTTCTTT.